Many counts were recorded for the clone carrying this T cell receptor (beta chain). The CDR3 is made up of 15 amino acids. The germline V and J ends were trimmed by 3 bases and 3 bases, with 15 bases remaining between them. Germline CDR1 reads SNHLY; CDR2 reads FYNNEI. This sample was included in a study of regulatory T cells in long-lasting Graves disease. At the level of the study: Persistence in Graves' disease denoted antithyroid drug use beyond 5 years alongside positive TSH receptor antibodies.

CDR3-region Arm-PCR and iRepertoire HTBI primers produced the TCR beta libraries. Original data processing: Throughout the samples, researchers identified 60 to 70 TRBV and 14 TRBJ segments. TCRdb called the multiplex PCR reads again in MiXCR, with one record for every CDR3 protein. The authors' filters were not applied to this entry. The sample consists of around 460,000 distinct CDR3 sequences, approximately 22% of them appearing once. The time point denotes: persistent/refractory GD, antithyroid drugs over 5 years with positive TRAb. RNA extracted from PBMCs served as the sequencing template. The clonotype comes from a female donor with Graves disease. The source was peripheral blood mononuclear cells (PBMCs), collected when the disease was refractory, from a patient treated with antithyroid drugs. V gene TRBV2 combines with J gene TRBJ2-7; D assignment may be TRBD1 or TRBD2 (6 bases each). The CDR3 DNA reads as TGTGCCAGCAGTGATTTTCTACAGGGAGGCTACGAGCAGTACTTC. Its translation: CASSDFLQGGYEQYF.